Below, 14 T cell receptor beta chains from the same sample are listed, as sequenced in a study of blood T cell repertoires in COVID-19. Assay used: immunoSEQ multiplex PCR; TCRdb lists only in-frame clones, some missing. This table has 100,000 or so clones, approximately 79% appearing once. Sequenced input: peripheral blood. Receptors were obtained from a man aged 70 or older with active or convalescent COVID-19.

This chain connects TRBV5-1 to TRBJ1-2; D unresolved. The CDR3 is 14 residues long. The germline gives CDR1 SGHRS, CDR2 YFSETQ. Trimming took off 0 bases at V and 8 bases at J, with 14 bases between the two ends. CDR3 coding DNA: TGCGCCAGCAGCTTGGGGGCCCCGTCTGGGGGCTACACCTTC. This encodes CASSLGAPSGGYTF.

The chain joins TRBV30 to TRBJ1-6, with 7 bases identical to TRBD1. The length of the CDR3 is 16 residues. CDR1 and CDR2 (germline): GTSNPN, SVGIG (reference sequence). V dropped 3 bases and J dropped 5; count of bases not matched to a gene: 10. The CDR3 reads CAWRRQGRIDNSPLHF. CDR3 sequence (DNA): TGTGCCTGGAGGAGACAGGGCCGGATTGATAATTCACCCCTCCACTTT.

This chain joins TRBV18 and TRBJ2-1; 13 nucleotides match TRBD2. The J segment lost 8 bases and the V segment lost 3 bases, leaving 7 bases of the junction unmatched. The CDR3 has 16 residues. CDR1 and CDR2 (germline): KGHSH, LQKENI. CDR3: CASSPGLAGAGDEQFF. The CDR3 region has the DNA TGTGCCAGCTCACCTGGACTAGCGGGGGCTGGAGATGAGCAGTTCTTC.

The J gene is TRBJ2-2, the V gene TRBV3-1 (or the pseudogene TRBV3-2); 7 bases are a match to TRBD2. V was pared by 3 bases and J by 5 bases, with 12 bases of the junction left unmatched. The germline V gene encodes CDR1 LGHDT and CDR2 YNNKEL (reference sequence). The CDR3 is 17 amino acids. CDR3 region: CASSQGRTSIRTGELFF. The CDR3 DNA is TGTGCCAGCAGCCAGGGCCGGACTAGTATCAGGACCGGGGAGCTGTTTTTT.

This clone is categorized as medium-sized. V gene TRBV3-1 (or the pseudogene TRBV3-2) combines with J gene TRBJ2-2; the D gene is possibly TRBD2 (5 bases). Germline V gives CDR1 LGHDT, CDR2 YNNKEL (reference sequence). The CDR3 covers 16 residues. V was trimmed by 6 bases and J by 1 base, leaving 15 bases between them. The CDR3 DNA is TGTGCCAGCAGTCCTGAGGGTAGGAGGAACACCGGGGAGCTGTTTTTT. This translates into CASSPEGRRNTGELFF.

This clone was counted only a few times. The chain links TRBV5-4 to TRBJ1-2; no clear D gene. Trimming took off 0 bases at V and 3 bases at J, with 6 bases between the two ends. Per germline, CDR1 SGHNT and CDR2 YYREEE (reference sequence). CDR3 length: 13 residues. The CDR3 reads CASSLDGDYGYTF. The CDR3 DNA reads TGTGCCAGCAGCTTGGACGGGGACTATGGCTACACCTTC.

This clone has a handful of counts. The chain couples TRBV3-1 (or the pseudogene TRBV3-2) to TRBJ1-1; D gene ambiguous. V shed 4 bases and J shed 4 bases, with 13 bases lying between them. The CDR3 loop spans 14 amino acids. Germline V gene lookup returns CDR1 LGHDT and CDR2 YNNKEL (reference sequence). CDR3 nucleotide sequence: TGTGCCAGCAGCCCTACCACCAGGATCACTGAAGCTTTCTTT. This gives the protein CASSPTTRITEAFF.

The V call is TRBV30, the J call TRBJ1-4; 7 bases align to TRBD1. The CDR3 runs 12 residues. The germline V gene has CDR1 GTSNPN and CDR2 SVGIG (reference sequence). V lost 8 bases and J lost 7; bases outside the gene matches: 7. CDR3 sequence reads: CAGDRDGEKLFF. The CDR3 DNA is TGTGCCGGTGACAGGGACGGTGAAAAACTGTTTTTT.

This clone has only one observation. V and J are TRBV19 and TRBJ2-2, with 9 bases fitting TRBD2. V trimming: 4 bases; J trimming: 3 bases; junction bases outside the gene matches: 6. Germline assignment: CDR1 LNHDA and CDR2 SQIVND (reference sequence). The length of the CDR3 is 16 residues. CDR3 DNA: TGTGCCAGTAGTAAGAGCGGGGGGTACGACACCGGGGAGCTGTTTTTT. Residues: CASSKSGGYDTGELFF.

In this sample, this clone turned up a few times. This chain uses TRBV5-1 with TRBJ1-2; 7 bases are a match to TRBD1. CDR3 length equals 14 residues. Germline V gives CDR1 SGHRS, CDR2 YFSETQ. V gave up 4 bases and J gave up 7 bases; unmatched junction bases: 10. The chain's CDR3 is CASSNRDSGRGYTF. Here the CDR3 DNA reads TGCGCCAGCAGCAACCGGGACAGTGGCCGTGGCTACACCTTC. The full variable domain, completed using reference TRBV5-1 and TRBJ1-2, is KAGVTQTPRYLIKTRGQQVTLSCSPISGHRSVSWYQQTPGQGLQFLFEYFSETQRNKGNFPGRFSGRQFSNSRSEMNVSTLELGDSALYLCASSNRDSGRGYTFGSGTRLTVV.

This rearrangement joins TRBV4-1 to TRBJ1-4, with D uncertain. With 3 bases removed from V and 7 bases from J, the gap between germline ends came to 9 bases. CDR1 and CDR2 (germline): MGHRA, YSYEKL. This CDR3 has 13 residues. CDR3: CASSQVEGEKLFF. The CDR3 region has the DNA TGCGCCAGCAGCCAGGTCGAGGGTGAAAAACTGTTTTTT.

The CDR3, as DNA: TGCGCCAGCAGCTTGTCCTCCTCCATGACAACTAACTATGGCTACACCTTC. Translating gives CASSLSSSMTTNYGYTF. The V call is TRBV5-1, the J call TRBJ1-2, with D hard to call. CDR1 is SGHRS, CDR2 YFSETQ, per germline. This CDR3 is 17 amino acids long. The V end lost 1 base, the J end lost 0 bases, and 16 bases lay between the germline ends.

V and J are TRBV7-9 and TRBJ1-2; D is possibly TRBD1 (6 bases). Germline V CDR1 and CDR2: SEHNR, FQNEAQ (reference sequence). The ends were cut back, 5 bases at V and 0 bases at J, with 10 bases in the middle. The CDR3 covers 14 residues. The CDR3 DNA reads TGTGCCAGCAGCACCACAGGGTCTAACTATGGCTACACCTTC. Protein sequence: CASSTTGSNYGYTF.

The chain recombines TRBV4-1 with TRBJ1-5; no firm D call. Germline loops: CDR1 MGHRA, CDR2 YSYEKL. V dropped 1 base and J dropped 1 base, with 11 bases sitting between them. The CDR3 loop spans 16 amino acids. The DNA for the CDR3 is TGCGCCAGCAGCCAAGGGAACGGACTAAGCAATCAGCCCCAGCATTTT. Translation gives CASSQGNGLSNQPQHF.